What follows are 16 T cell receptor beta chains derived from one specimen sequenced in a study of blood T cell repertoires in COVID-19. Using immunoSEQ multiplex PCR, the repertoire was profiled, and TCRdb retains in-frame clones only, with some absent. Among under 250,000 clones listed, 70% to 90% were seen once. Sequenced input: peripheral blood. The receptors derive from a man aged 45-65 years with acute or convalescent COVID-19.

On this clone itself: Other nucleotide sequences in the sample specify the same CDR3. CDR3 protein: CASSYSSGWNTEAFF. The CDR3, as DNA: TGTGCCAGCAGTTACTCGTCAGGCTGGAACACTGAAGCTTTCTTT. The chain recombines TRBV6-5 with TRBJ1-1; D not certain. The V gene lost 0 bases and the J gene lost 1 base, with 9 bases spanning the gap. The CDR3 consists of 15 residues. Per the germline V gene, CDR1 is MNHEY and CDR2 is SVGAGI.

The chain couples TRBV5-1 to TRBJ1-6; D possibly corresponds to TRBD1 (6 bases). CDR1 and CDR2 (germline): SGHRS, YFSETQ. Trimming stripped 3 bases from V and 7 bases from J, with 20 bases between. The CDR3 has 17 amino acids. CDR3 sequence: CASSWGPEGSKNSPLHF. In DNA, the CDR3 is TGCGCCAGCAGCTGGGGGCCAGAGGGAAGTAAAAATTCACCCCTCCACTTT.

The CDR3 DNA sequence: TGTGCCAGCACAGGCGCGGGGGGGAACACCGGGGAGCTGTTTTTT. Translating it yields CASTGAGGNTGELFF. The chain links TRBV2 to TRBJ2-2; 8 nucleotides match TRBD2. Germline V gene lookup returns CDR1 SNHLY and CDR2 FYNNEI. CDR3 length equals 15 residues. J gave up 1 base and V 7 bases, and 5 bases lay outside the gene matches.

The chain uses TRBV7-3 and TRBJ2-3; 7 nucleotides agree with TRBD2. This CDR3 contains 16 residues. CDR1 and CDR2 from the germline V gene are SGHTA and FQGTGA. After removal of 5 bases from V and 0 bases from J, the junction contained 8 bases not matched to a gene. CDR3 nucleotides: TGTGCCAGCAGCCCGACCGGGGGGTCTAGCACAGATACGCAGTATTTT. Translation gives CASSPTGGSSTDTQYF.

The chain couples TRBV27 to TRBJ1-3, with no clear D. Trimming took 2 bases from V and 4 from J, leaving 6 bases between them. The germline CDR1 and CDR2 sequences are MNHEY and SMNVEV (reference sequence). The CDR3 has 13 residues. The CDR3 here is CASSLNSGNTIYF. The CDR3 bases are TGTGCCAGCAGTTTAAACAGCGGAAACACCATATATTTT.

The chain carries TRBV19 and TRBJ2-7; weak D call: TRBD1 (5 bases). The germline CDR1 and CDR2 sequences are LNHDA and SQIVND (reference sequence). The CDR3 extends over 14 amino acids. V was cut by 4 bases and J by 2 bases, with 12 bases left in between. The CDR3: CASSTGFPAYEQYF. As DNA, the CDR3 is TGTGCCAGTAGTACAGGGTTCCCCGCCTACGAGCAGTACTTC.

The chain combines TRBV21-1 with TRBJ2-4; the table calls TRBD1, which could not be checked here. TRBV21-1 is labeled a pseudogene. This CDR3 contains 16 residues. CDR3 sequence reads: CASSKEGVGTKNIQYF. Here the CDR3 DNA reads TGTGCCAGCAGCAAAGAAGGGGTCGGAACCAAAAACATTCAGTACTTC.

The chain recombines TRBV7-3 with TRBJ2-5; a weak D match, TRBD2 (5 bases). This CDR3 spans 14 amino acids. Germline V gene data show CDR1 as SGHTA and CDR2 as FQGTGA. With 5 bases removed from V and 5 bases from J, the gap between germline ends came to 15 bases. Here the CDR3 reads CASSPRGSGETQYF. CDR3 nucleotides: TGTGCCAGCAGCCCCCGAGGGTCGGGGGAGACCCAGTACTTC.

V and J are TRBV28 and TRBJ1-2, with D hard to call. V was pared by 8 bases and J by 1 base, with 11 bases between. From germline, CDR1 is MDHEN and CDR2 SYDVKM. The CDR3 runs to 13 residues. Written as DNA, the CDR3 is TGTGCCAGCTCAAGTACAGTTAACTATGGCTACACCTTC. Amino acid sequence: CASSSTVNYGYTF.

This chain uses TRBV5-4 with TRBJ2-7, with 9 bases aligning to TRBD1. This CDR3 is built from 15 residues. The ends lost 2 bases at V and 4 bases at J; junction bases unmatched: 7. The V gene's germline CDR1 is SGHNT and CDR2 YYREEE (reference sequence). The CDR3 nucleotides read TGTGCCAGCAGCTTATATGGGACAGGGAAATACGAGCAGTACTTC. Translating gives CASSLYGTGKYEQYF.

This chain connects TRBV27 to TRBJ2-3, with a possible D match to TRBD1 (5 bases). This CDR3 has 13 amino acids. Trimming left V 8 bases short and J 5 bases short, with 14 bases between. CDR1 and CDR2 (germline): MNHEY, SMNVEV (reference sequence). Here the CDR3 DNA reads TGTGCCAGCGGACAAGTGGGTATAGATACGCAGTATTTT. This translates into CASGQVGIDTQYF.

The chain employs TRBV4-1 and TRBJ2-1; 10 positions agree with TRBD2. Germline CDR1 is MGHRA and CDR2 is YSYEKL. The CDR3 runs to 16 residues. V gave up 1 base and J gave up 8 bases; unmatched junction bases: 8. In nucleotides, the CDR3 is TGCGCCAGCAGCCAAGTTGATAGCGGGAGGATCGATGAGCAGTTCTTC. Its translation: CASSQVDSGRIDEQFF.

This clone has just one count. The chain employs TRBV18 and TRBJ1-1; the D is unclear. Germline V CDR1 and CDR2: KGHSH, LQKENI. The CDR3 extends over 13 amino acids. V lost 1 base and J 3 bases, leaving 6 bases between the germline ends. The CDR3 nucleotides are TGTGCCAGCTCACCACGAGTTGACACTGAAGCTTTCTTT. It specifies CASSPRVDTEAFF. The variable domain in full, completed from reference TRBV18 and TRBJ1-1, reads NAGVMQNPRHLVRRRGQEARLRCSPMKGHSHVYWYRQLPEEGLKFMVYLQKENIIDESGMPKERFSAEFPKEGPSILRIQQVVRGDSAAYFCASSPRVDTEAFFGQGTRLTVV.

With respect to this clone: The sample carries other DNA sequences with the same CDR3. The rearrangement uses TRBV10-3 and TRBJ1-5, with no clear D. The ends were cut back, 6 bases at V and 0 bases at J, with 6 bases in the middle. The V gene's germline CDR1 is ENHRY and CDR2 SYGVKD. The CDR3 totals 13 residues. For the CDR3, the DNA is TGTGCCATCAGGGCCTCTAGCAATCAGCCCCAGCATTTT. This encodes CAIRASSNQPQHF.

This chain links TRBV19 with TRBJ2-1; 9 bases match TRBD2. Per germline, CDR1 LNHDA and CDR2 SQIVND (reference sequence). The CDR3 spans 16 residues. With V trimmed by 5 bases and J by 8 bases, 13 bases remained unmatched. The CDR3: CASSHLSGRGQDEQFF. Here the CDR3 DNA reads TGTGCCAGTAGTCACCTTAGCGGGAGAGGTCAGGATGAGCAGTTCTTC.

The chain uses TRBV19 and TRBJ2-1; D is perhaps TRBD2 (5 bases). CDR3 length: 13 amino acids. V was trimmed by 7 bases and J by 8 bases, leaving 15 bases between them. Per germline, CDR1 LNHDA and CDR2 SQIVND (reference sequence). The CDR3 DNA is TGTGCCAGTACCGTAGCGAGAGGCTATGAGCAGTTCTTC. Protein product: CASTVARGYEQFF.